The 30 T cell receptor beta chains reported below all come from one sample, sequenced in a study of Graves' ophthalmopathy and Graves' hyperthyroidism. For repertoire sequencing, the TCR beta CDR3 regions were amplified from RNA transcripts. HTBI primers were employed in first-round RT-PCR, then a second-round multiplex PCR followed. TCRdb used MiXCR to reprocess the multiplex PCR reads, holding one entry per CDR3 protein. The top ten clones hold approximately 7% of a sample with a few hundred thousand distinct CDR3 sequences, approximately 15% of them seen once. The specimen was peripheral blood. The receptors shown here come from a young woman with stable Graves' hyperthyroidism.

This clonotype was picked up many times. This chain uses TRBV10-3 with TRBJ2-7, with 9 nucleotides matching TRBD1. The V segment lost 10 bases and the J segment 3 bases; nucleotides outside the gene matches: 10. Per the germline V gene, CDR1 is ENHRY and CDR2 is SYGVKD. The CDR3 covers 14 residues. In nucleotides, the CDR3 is TGTGCCACCAGATCCGGGACAGGGCGCTACGAGCAGTACTTC. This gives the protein CATRSGTGRYEQYF.

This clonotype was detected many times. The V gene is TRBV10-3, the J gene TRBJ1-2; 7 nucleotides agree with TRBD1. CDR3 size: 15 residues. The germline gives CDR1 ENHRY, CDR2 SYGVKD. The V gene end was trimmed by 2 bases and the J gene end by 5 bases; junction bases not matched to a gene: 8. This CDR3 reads CAISEATGRSYGYTF. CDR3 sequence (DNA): TGTGCCATCAGTGAGGCGACAGGGAGGAGTTATGGCTACACCTTC.

CDR3 bases: TGTGCCAGCACCGATACAGGGGGCGGCCAAGAGACCCAGTACTTC. The encoded protein is CASTDTGGGQETQYF. The V gene is TRBV28, the J gene TRBJ2-5, with TRBD1 matching 9 bases. The CDR3 totals 15 residues. V lost 7 bases to trimming and J lost 1 base; unmatched junction nucleotides: 7. The V gene's germline CDR1 is MDHEN and CDR2 SYDVKM.

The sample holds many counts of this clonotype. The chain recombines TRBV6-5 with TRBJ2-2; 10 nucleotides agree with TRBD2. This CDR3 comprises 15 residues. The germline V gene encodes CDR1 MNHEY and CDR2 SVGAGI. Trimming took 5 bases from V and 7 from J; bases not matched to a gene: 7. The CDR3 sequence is CASSTLAGVSGELFF. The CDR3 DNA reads TGTGCCAGCAGTACTCTAGCGGGAGTAAGCGGGGAGCTGTTTTTT.

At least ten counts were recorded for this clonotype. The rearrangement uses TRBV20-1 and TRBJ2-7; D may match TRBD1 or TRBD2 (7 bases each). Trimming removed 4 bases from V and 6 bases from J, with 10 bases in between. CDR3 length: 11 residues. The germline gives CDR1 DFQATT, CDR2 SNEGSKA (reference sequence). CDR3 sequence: CSATRGGEQYF. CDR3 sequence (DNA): TGCAGTGCTACCAGGGGGGGCGAGCAGTACTTC.

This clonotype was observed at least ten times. CDR3 DNA sequence: TGTGCCAGCAGCTCGTCGGGCGGGGGGATGGAGACCCAGTACTTC. Translated: CASSSSGGGMETQYF. The V call is TRBV7-3, the J call TRBJ2-5, with TRBD2 identical over 8 bases. From germline, CDR1 is SGHTA and CDR2 FQGTGA. The CDR3 consists of 15 residues. The trim removed 4 bases at V and 5 bases at J, leaving 9 bases unmatched.

The CDR3 sequence: CATINVKRFGELFF. For the CDR3, the DNA is TGTGCCACCATAAATGTCAAGAGGTTCGGGGAGCTGTTTTTT. The genes are TRBV6-1 and TRBJ2-2; no firm D call. Germline assignment: CDR1 MNHNS and CDR2 SASEGT. This CDR3 has 14 residues. Trimming pared 10 bases from V and 7 bases from J, leaving 19 bases between.

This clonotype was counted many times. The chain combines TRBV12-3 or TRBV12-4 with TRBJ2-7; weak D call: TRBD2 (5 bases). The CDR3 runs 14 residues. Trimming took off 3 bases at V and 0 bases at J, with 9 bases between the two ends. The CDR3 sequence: CASSFIGDSYEQYF. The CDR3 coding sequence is TGTGCCAGCAGTTTCATCGGGGACTCCTACGAGCAGTACTTC.

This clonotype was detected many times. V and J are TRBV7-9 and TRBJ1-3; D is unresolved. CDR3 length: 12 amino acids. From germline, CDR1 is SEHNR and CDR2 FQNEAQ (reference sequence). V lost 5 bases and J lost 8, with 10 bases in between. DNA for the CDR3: TGTGCCAGCAGCCCCGTTCGGGACACCATATATTTT. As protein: CASSPVRDTIYF.

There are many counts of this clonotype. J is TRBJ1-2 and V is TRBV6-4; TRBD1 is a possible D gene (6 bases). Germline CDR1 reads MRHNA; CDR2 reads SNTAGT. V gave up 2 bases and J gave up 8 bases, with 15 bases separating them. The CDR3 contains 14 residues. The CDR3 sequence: CASSDGDISGGYTF. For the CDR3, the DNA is TGTGCCAGCAGTGACGGGGACATATCTGGGGGCTACACCTTC.

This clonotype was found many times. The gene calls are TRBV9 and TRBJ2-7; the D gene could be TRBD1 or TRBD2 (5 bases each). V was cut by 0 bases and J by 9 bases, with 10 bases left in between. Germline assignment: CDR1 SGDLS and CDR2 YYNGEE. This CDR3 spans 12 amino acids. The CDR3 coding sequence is TGTGCCAGCAGCGTAGCGGGGCCCCCGCAGTACTTC. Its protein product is CASSVAGPPQYF.

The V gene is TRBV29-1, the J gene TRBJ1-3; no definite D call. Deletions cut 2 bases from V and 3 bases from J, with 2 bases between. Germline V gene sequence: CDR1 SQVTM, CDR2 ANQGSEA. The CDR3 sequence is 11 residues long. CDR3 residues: CSVEHGNTIYF. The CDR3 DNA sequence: TGCAGCGTTGAACATGGAAACACCATATATTTT.

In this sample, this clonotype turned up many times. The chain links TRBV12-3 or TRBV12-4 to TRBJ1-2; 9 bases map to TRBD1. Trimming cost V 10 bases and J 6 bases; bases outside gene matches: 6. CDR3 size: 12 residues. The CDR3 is CAIGQGFNGYTF. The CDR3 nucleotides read TGTGCCATAGGACAGGGGTTCAATGGCTACACCTTC.

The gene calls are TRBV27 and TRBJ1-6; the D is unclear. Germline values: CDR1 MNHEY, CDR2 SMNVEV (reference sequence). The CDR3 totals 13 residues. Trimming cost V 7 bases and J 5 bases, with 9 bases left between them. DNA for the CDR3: TGTGCCAGCAAAGTGGGAGATAATTCACCCCTCCACTTT. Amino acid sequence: CASKVGDNSPLHF.

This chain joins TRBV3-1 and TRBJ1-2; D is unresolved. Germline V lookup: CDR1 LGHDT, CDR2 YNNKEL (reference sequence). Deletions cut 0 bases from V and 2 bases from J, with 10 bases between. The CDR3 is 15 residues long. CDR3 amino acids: CASSQDPGRNYGYTF. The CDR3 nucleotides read TGTGCCAGCAGCCAAGATCCGGGGAGGAACTATGGCTACACCTTC.

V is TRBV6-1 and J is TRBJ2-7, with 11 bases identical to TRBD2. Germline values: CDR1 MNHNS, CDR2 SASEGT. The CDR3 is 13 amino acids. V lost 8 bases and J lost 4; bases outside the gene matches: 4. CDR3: CASGSGGAYEQYF. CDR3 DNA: TGTGCCAGCGGTAGCGGGGGGGCTTACGAGCAGTACTTC.

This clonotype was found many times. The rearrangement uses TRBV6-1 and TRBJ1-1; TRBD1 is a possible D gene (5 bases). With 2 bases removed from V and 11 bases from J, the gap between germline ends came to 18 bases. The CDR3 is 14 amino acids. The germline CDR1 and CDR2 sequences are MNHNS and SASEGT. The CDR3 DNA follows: TGTGCCAGCAGTGAAAGAGGGACCCGCGTAGAGGCTTTCTTT. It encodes CASSERGTRVEAFF.

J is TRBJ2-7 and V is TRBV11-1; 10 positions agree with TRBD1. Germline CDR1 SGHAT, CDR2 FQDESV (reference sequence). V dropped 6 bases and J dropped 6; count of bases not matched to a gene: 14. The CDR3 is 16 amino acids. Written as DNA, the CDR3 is TGTGCCAGCAGTTCCACGGACGGGACAGGGGTCGGCGAGCAGTACTTC. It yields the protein CASSSTDGTGVGEQYF.

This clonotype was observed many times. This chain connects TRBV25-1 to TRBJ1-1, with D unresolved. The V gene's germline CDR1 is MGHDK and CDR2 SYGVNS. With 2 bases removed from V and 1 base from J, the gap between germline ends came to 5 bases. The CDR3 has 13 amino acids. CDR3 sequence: CASSEGWNTEAFF. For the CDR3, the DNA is TGTGCCAGCAGTGAAGGGTGGAACACTGAAGCTTTCTTT.

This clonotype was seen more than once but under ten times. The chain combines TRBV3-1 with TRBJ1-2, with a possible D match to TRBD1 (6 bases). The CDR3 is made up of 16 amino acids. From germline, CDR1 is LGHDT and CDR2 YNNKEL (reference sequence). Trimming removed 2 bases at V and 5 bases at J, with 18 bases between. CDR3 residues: CASSQIRGAGVYGYTF. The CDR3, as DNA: TGTGCCAGCAGCCAAATTCGGGGGGCAGGAGTTTATGGCTACACCTTC.

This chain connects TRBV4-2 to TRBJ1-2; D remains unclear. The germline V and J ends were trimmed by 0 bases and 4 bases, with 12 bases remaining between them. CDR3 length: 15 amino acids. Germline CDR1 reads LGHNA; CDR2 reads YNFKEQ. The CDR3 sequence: CASSQDFGRIYGYTF. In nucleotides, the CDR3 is TGTGCCAGCAGCCAAGACTTCGGACGGATCTATGGCTACACCTTC.

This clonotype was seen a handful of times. The CDR3 spells CASKLGVARQGLAEAFF. CDR3 bases: TGTGCCAGTAAGCTGGGGGTTGCTAGACAGGGGTTAGCTGAAGCTTTCTTT. V is TRBV19 and J is TRBJ1-1; TRBD1 matches at 8 bases. This CDR3 region has 17 residues. In germline, CDR1 is LNHDA, CDR2 SQIVND (reference sequence). With V trimmed by 7 bases and J by 6 bases, 19 bases remained unmatched.

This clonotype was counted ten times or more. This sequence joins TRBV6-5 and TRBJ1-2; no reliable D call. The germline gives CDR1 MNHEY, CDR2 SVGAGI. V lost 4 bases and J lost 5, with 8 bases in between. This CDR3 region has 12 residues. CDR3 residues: CASSSSGYGYTF. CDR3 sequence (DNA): TGTGCCAGCAGTTCCTCAGGTTATGGCTACACCTTC.

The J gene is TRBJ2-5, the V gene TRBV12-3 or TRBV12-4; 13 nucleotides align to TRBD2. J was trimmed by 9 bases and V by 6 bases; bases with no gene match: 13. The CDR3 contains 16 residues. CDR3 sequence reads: CASSHGLAGDWRAQYF. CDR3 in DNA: TGTGCCAGCAGCCACGGACTAGCGGGGGATTGGAGGGCCCAGTACTTC.

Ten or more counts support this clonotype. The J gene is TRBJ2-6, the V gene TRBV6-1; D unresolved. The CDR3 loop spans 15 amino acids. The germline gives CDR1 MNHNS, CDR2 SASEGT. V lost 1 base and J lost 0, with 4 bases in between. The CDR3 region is CASSEGGSGANVLTF. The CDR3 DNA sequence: TGTGCCAGCAGTGAAGGGGGCTCTGGGGCCAACGTCCTGACTTTC.

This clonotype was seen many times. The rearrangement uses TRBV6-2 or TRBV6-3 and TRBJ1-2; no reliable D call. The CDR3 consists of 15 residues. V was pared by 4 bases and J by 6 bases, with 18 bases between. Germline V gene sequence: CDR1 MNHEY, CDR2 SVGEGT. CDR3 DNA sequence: TGTGCCAGCAGTTCCGCTGTTCGCAACTGGAATGGCTACACCTTC. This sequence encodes CASSSAVRNWNGYTF.

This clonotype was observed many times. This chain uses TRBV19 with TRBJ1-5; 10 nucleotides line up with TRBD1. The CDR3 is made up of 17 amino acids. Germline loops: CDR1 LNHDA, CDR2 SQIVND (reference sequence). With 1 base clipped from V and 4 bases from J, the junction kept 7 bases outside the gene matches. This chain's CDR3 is CASSIGVGDRGNQPQHF. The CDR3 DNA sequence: TGTGCCAGTAGTATAGGGGTTGGGGACAGGGGAAATCAGCCCCAGCATTTT.

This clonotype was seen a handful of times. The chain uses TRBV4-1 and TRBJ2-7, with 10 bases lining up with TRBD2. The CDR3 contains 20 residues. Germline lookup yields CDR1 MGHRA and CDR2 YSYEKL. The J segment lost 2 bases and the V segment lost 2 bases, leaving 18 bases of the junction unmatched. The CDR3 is CASSQPTGIAGGSRAYEQYF. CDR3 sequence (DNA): TGCGCCAGCAGCCAACCTACCGGGATAGCGGGGGGCAGTCGGGCCTACGAGCAGTACTTC.

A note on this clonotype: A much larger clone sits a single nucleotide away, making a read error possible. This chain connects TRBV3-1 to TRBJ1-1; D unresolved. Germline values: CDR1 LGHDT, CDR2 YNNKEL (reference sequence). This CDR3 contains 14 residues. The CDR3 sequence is CASSQQSSNTEALF. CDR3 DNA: TGTGCCAGCAGCCAACAGAGCTCAAACACTGAAGCTCTCTTT.

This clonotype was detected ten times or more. CDR3 sequence: CASFRTGKLETKNIQYF. As DNA, the CDR3 is TGTGCCAGCTTTCGGACAGGGAAATTGGAAACCAAAAACATTCAGTACTTC. J is TRBJ2-4 and V is TRBV6-1; 8 bases fit TRBD1. The germline V gene encodes CDR1 MNHNS and CDR2 SASEGT. The CDR3 runs to 17 residues. V shed 8 bases, J shed 2 bases, and the junction held 14 bases outside the gene matches.